The 19 T cell receptor beta chains below all came from one sample that was sequenced in a study of technical replicates of blood from several donors. Clones were sequenced by immunoSEQ multiplex PCR, and TCRdb holds only the in-frame ones, with some missing. The data contain 67,000 or so clones, roughly 92% of them singletons. The sequenced sample consisted of T cells isolated from PBMCs. The receptor source for this set is a human donor in good health.

The rearrangement joins TRBV6-1 to TRBJ2-4; the D gene is possibly TRBD1 (6 bases). Trimming pared 2 bases from V and 6 bases from J, leaving 20 bases between. The length of the CDR3 is 17 residues. Germline-derived CDR1 and CDR2 are MNHNS and SASEGT. CDR3 DNA sequence: TGTGCCAGCAGTGAACCTAGGTATCGGACAGAAACAAACATTCAGTACTTC. Encoded protein: CASSEPRYRTETNIQYF.

This clone was recorded only once. The rearrangement links TRBV11-2 to TRBJ2-5, with TRBD1 as a possible D gene (7 bases). The CDR3 loop spans 16 amino acids. V was trimmed by 5 bases and J by 2 bases, leaving 18 bases between them. Germline V gene sequence: CDR1 SGHAT, CDR2 FQNNGV. The CDR3 protein is CASSQGVYGSQETQYF. The CDR3 region has the DNA TGTGCCAGCAGCCAGGGGGTTTACGGGAGTCAAGAGACCCAGTACTTC.

The chain uses TRBV5-1 and TRBJ1-3; 7 bases line up with TRBD1. The ends lost 0 bases at V and 2 bases at J; junction bases unmatched: 5. The CDR3 has 16 amino acids. Germline V gives CDR1 SGHRS, CDR2 YFSETQ. CDR3 region: CASSLEVGTAGNTIYF. The CDR3 DNA reads TGCGCCAGCAGCTTGGAAGTCGGGACAGCTGGAAACACCATATATTTT.

The gene calls are TRBV5-4 and TRBJ1-2; the match to TRBD1 covers 9 bases. This CDR3 has 14 residues. The V segment lost 0 bases and the J segment 7 bases; nucleotides outside the gene matches: 4. CDR1 and CDR2 (germline): SGHNT, YYREEE (reference sequence). CDR3: CASSLVGTGFGYTF. The CDR3 bases are TGTGCCAGCAGCTTGGTGGGGACAGGGTTTGGCTACACCTTC.

The V call is TRBV6-6, the J call TRBJ2-7; D is perhaps TRBD1 (6 bases). Per germline, CDR1 MNHNY and CDR2 SVGAGI (reference sequence). The CDR3 consists of 15 residues. V lost 5 bases to trimming and J lost 0 bases, with 14 bases between them. The CDR3 protein is CASSIQDRSSYEQYF. DNA for the CDR3: TGTGCCAGCAGTATTCAAGACAGGAGCTCCTACGAGCAGTACTTC.

This chain joins TRBV4-1 and TRBJ2-1, with 8 bases matching TRBD2. The CDR3 contains 16 residues. Germline V CDR1 and CDR2: MGHRA, YSYEKL. The V and J ends lost 3 bases and 2 bases, in that order; junction bases with no gene match: 6. CDR3 sequence reads: CASSHLAGNTYNEQFF. As DNA, the CDR3 is TGCGCCAGCAGCCATTTAGCGGGAAACACCTACAATGAGCAGTTCTTC.

The V call is TRBV7-2, the J call TRBJ1-1; 8 bases are a match to TRBD1. This CDR3 has 15 amino acids. Losses at the gene ends were 1 base for V and 4 bases for J; bases not matched to a gene: 5. The germline gives CDR1 SGHTA, CDR2 FQGNSA. The CDR3 nucleotides are TGTGCCAGCAGCTTAGTGGACAGGGAGGGCACTGAAGCTTTCTTT. Amino acid sequence: CASSLVDREGTEAFF.

This chain uses TRBV28 with TRBJ2-1; possible D gene TRBD1, 6 bases. The germline V gene has CDR1 MDHEN and CDR2 SYDVKM. Trimming removed 1 base from V and 7 bases from J, with 14 bases in between. The CDR3 is made up of 15 amino acids. In DNA form, the CDR3 reads TGTGCCAGCAGTTTATTCCCAGGGGAGCCGAATGAGCAGTTCTTC. Translating it yields CASSLFPGEPNEQFF.

This chain links TRBV7-2 with TRBJ1-5; 7 bases line up with TRBD1. J was trimmed by 7 bases and V by 5 bases; bases with no gene match: 14. The CDR3 consists of 16 residues. Germline V gene data show CDR1 as SGHTA and CDR2 as FQGNSA. The CDR3 region has the DNA TGTGCCAGCAGCGTAAGACAGGGTGTTTTTGGGCAGCCCCAGCATTTT. Protein sequence: CASSVRQGVFGQPQHF.

V is TRBV7-2 and J is TRBJ2-7; a weak D match, TRBD2 (5 bases). Germline CDR1 is SGHTA and CDR2 is FQGNSA. Between the trimmed V and J ends, which lost 4 bases and 6 bases, there was a span of 13 bases. The CDR3 length is 13 residues. The CDR3 nucleotides are TGTGCCAGCAGCTCCCCGGTGAGCGGCGAGCAGTACTTC. This codes for CASSSPVSGEQYF.

The genes are TRBV4-2 and TRBJ2-7; 7 bases fit TRBD2. CDR3 length: 19 amino acids. Germline CDR1 is LGHNA and CDR2 is YNFKEQ. V dropped 2 bases and J dropped 3; count of bases not matched to a gene: 19. The CDR3 sequence: CASSQSSGGTIQIYYEQYF. CDR3 DNA: TGTGCCAGCAGCCAATCTAGCGGCGGGACCATCCAGATTTACTACGAGCAGTACTTC.

V gene TRBV29-1 combines with J gene TRBJ1-1; 8 positions match TRBD1. The length of the CDR3 is 13 residues. With V trimmed by 3 bases and J by 4 bases, 4 bases remained unmatched. Germline CDR1 is SQVTM and CDR2 is ANQGSEA. The CDR3 is CSVDRTGITEAFF. CDR3 in DNA: TGCAGCGTTGACAGGACAGGGATCACTGAAGCTTTCTTT.

This clone appeared once. V usage is TRBV5-6 and J usage is TRBJ2-7, with TRBD2 matching 15 bases. CDR3 length: 16 amino acids. Unmatched junction bases numbered 6, after V lost 1 base and J lost 7 bases. In germline, CDR1 is SGHDT, CDR2 YYEEEE. The CDR3 DNA follows: TGTGCCAGCAGCTTGCGGACTAGCGGGAGGGCCGGGGAGCAGTACTTC. Its translation: CASSLRTSGRAGEQYF.

This rearrangement joins TRBV12-5 to TRBJ2-7; 7 bases agree with TRBD1. This CDR3 comprises 13 residues. After removal of 1 base from V and 3 bases from J, the junction contained 0 bases not matched to a gene. CDR1 is LGHNT and CDR2 is FRNRAP in the germline V gene. CDR3 residues: CASGLGTGYEQYF. CDR3 DNA: TGTGCTAGTGGTTTGGGGACAGGCTACGAGCAGTACTTC.

The chain recombines TRBV6-1 with TRBJ2-7; D gene uncertain. Germline V gene data show CDR1 as MNHNS and CDR2 as SASEGT. This CDR3 comprises 12 residues. Deletions cut 5 bases from V and 2 bases from J, with 7 bases between. CDR3 DNA: TGTGCCAGCAGTCCCGACACCTACGAGCAGTACTTC. Translation: CASSPDTYEQYF.

V is TRBV4-1 and J is TRBJ1-1, with D perhaps TRBD1 (5 bases). CDR3 length: 16 residues. Germline V gives CDR1 MGHRA, CDR2 YSYEKL. V was clipped by 3 bases and J by 1 base, with 15 bases between them. The CDR3 DNA sequence: TGCGCCAGCAGCCACGGAAGGGGCCCTGGGAACACTGAAGCTTTCTTT. Encoded protein: CASSHGRGPGNTEAFF.

The rearrangement joins TRBV7-2 to TRBJ2-7; weak D call: TRBD1 (6 bases). This CDR3 is 14 amino acids long. CDR1 is SGHTA, CDR2 FQGNSA, per germline. Trimming took 6 bases from V and 3 from J, leaving 15 bases between them. CDR3 loop: CASSPRQANYEQYF. In DNA form, the CDR3 reads TGTGCCAGCAGTCCCAGACAGGCCAACTACGAGCAGTACTTC.

This clone was recorded a few times. The V call is TRBV19, the J call TRBJ1-1; D not resolved. Germline CDR1 and CDR2: LNHDA and SQIVND (reference sequence). Between the trimmed V and J ends, which lost 7 bases and 7 bases, there was a span of 10 bases. CDR3 length: 11 amino acids. CDR3 DNA sequence: TGTGCCAGTATGAATAGCATTGAAGCTTTCTTT. Its translation: CASMNSIEAFF.

V usage is TRBV6-5 and J usage is TRBJ2-5, with TRBD1 identical over 11 bases. J was trimmed by 5 bases and V by 10 bases; bases with no gene match: 9. The CDR3 spans 14 residues. Germline lookup yields CDR1 MNHEY and CDR2 SVGAGI. The CDR3 loop is CATLRTGGSETQYF. The CDR3 DNA follows: TGTGCCACCCTCCGGACAGGGGGCTCGGAGACCCAGTACTTC.